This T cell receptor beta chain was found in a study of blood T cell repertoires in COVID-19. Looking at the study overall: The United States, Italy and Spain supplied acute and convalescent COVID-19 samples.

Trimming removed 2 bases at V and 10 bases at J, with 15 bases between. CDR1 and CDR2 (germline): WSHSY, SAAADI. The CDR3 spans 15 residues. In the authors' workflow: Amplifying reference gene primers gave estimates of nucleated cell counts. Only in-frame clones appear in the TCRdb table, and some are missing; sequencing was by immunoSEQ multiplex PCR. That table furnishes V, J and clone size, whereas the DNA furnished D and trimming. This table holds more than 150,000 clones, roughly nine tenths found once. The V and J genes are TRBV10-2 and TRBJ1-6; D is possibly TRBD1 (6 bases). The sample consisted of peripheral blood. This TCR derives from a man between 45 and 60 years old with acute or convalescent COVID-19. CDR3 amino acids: CASSETGSDGSPLHF. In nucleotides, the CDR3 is TGCGCCAGCAGTGAGACAGGGTCGGATGGCTCACCCCTCCACTTT.